The rows below give T cell receptor beta chains drawn from one sample of a study of T cells in Graves' hyperthyroidism and ophthalmopathy. TCRdb reprocessed the multiplex PCR reads via MiXCR and lists one record per CDR3 protein. The table has approximately 870,000 distinct CDR3 sequences, about 38% seen once; the top ten hold around 9.3%. Sequencing used blood. Receptors were obtained from a man between 18 and 35 years old with Graves' hyperthyroidism. Each CDR3 is given with its conserved first and last residue. D genes are given only for firm matches. Clone sizes are given selectively: once, few, many, or a class where the clone is expanded.

>TRBJ2-7|.|TRBV7-9|.|16
CASSLEETSPSYEQYF
TGTGCCAGCAGCTTAGAGGAGACAAGTCCCTCCTACGAGCAGTACTTC
>TRBJ1-3|.|TRBV29-1|many|14
CSVGQGNSGNTIYF
TGCAGCGTGGGCCAGGGTAACTCTGGAAACACCATATATTTT
>TRBJ2-7|.|TRBV9|.|14
CASSQAFLRDEQYF
TGTGCCAGCAGCCAAGCATTCCTCAGAGACGAGCAGTACTTC
>TRBJ2-7|.|TRBV7-9|few|13
CASSDWTAYEQYF
TGTGCCAGCAGCGACTGGACAGCCTACGAGCAGTACTTC
>TRBJ1-2|.|TRBV10-3|many|13
CAISESDRWGYTF
TGTGCCATCAGTGAGTCGGACAGATGGGGCTACACCTTC
>TRBJ1-2|.|TRBV12-3/TRBV12-4|.|14
CASSWGRRYYGYTF
TGTGCCAGCAGTTGGGGCAGGCGCTACTATGGCTACACCTTC
>TRBJ2-7|.|TRBV4-3|few|15
CASSPGALSSYEQYF
TGCGCCAGCAGCCCCGGGGCCCTTAGCTCCTACGAGCAGTACTTC
>TRBJ1-4|TRBD1|TRBV13|many|14
CASSLRQGDEKLFF
TGTGCCAGCAGCTTGCGACAGGGTGATGAAAAACTGTTTTTT
>TRBJ2-7|.|TRBV5-1|few|13
CASSLTWSHEQYF
TGCGCCAGCAGCTTGACGTGGAGTCACGAGCAGTACTTC
>TRBJ2-7|.|TRBV11-2|.|12
CAYDRGGRLAYF
TGTGCGTACGACAGGGGAGGGCGACTCGCGTACTTC
>TRBJ2-2|.|TRBV15|.|15
CATAAGVSNTGELFF
TGTGCCACCGCCGCGGGCGTTTCGAACACCGGGGAGCTGTTTTTT
>TRBJ1-5|TRBD1|TRBV4-3|.|17
CASSQDEGAGGYQPQHF
TGCGCCAGCAGCCAAGATGAGGGGGCAGGGGGCTATCAGCCCCAGCATTTT
>TRBJ1-4|.|TRBV5-6|.|13
CASSSSVEEKLLF
TGTGCCAGCAGCTCGTCGGTAGAGGAAAAACTGCTTTTT
>TRBJ2-7|TRBD2|TRBV5-1|.|16
CASSSGLAGDHYEQYF
TGCGCCAGCAGCTCGGGACTAGCGGGGGATCACTACGAGCAGTACTTC
>TRBJ2-5|TRBD1|TRBV20-1|many|14
CSARDLGTGVTQYF
TGCAGTGCTAGAGATTTGGGGACAGGAGTGACCCAGTACTTC
>TRBJ2-2|.|TRBV2|.|14
CASSWRRNTGELFF
TGTGCCAGCAGTTGGCGTCGGAACACCGGGGAGCTGTTTTTT
>TRBJ2-7|.|TRBV20-1|.|13
CSARRGGGDEQYF
TGCAGTGCCAGGCGTGGGGGAGGCGACGAGCAGTACTTC
>TRBJ1-1|TRBD1|TRBV19|few|14
CASIRVRGHTEAFF
TGTGCCAGTATCCGGGTAAGGGGGCACACTGAAGCTTTCTTT
>TRBJ1-6|TRBD1|TRBV6-5|.|12
CASCLVGGALHF
TGTGCCAGCTGCCTGGTAGGGGGCGCCCTCCACTTT
>TRBJ1-4|TRBD1|TRBV19|few|16
CASSIRSGQGHEKLFF
TGTGCCAGTAGTATACGTTCGGGACAGGGACATGAAAAACTGTTTTTT
>TRBJ1-6|.|TRBV7-2|many|13
CASTGLSGAPLHF
TGTGCCAGCACCGGGTTATCAGGGGCACCCCTCCACTTT
>TRBJ1-5|.|TRBV7-8|many|15
CASSLVGIPNQPQHF
TGTGCCAGCAGCTTAGTGGGGATTCCCAATCAGCCCCAGCATTTT
>TRBJ2-5|.|TRBV5-1|once|16
CASSLGAGSIQETQYF
TGCGCCAGCAGCTTGGGGGCAGGGAGTATCCAAGAGACCCAGTACTTC
>TRBJ2-2|TRBD2|TRBV12-3/TRBV12-4|few|14
CASSPRTRTGELFF
TGTGCCAGCAGTCCACGGACTAGAACCGGGGAGCTGTTTTTT
>TRBJ2-7|.|TRBV9|.|13
CASSPQGLHEQYF
TGTGCCAGCAGTCCTCAGGGGTTGCACGAGCAGTACTTC
>TRBJ1-1|.|TRBV25-1|.|14
CASSTTPSGAEAFF
TGTGCCAGCAGTACGACCCCGTCGGGCGCTGAAGCTTTCTTT
>TRBJ1-2|TRBD1|TRBV2|.|15
CASSWGQNPNYGYTF
TGTGCCAGCAGCTGGGGACAGAACCCTAACTATGGCTACACCTTC
>TRBJ2-6|.|TRBV7-3|.|15
CASSLAGWGANVLTF
TGTGCCAGCAGCTTAGCTGGCTGGGGGGCCAACGTCCTGACTTTC